This entry features one T cell receptor (beta chain) sequence. Its specificity is not known. Germline CDR1 is MNHEY and CDR2 is SVGAGI. V lost 6 bases to trimming and J lost 5 bases; unmatched junction nucleotides: 7. The CDR3 has 14 residues. Sequencing used immunoSEQ multiplex PCR; TCRdb keeps in-frame clones, though not all of them. Of about 160,000 clones in the sample, roughly 91% were seen once. The data are from a study of cytomegalovirus exposure and HLA in healthy donors. Findings of the study overall: Around 160 TCR beta chains were listed as cytomegalovirus-associated.

This TCR was sampled from a man in his late teens or twenties in good health and CMV-seropositive. The sample taken for sequencing was PBMCs. The chain combines TRBV6-5 with TRBJ2-5; 9 nucleotides align to TRBD1. CDR3: CASSSGQGRETQYF. The CDR3 nucleotides are TGTGCCAGCAGCTCGGGACAGGGTAGGGAGACCCAGTACTTC.